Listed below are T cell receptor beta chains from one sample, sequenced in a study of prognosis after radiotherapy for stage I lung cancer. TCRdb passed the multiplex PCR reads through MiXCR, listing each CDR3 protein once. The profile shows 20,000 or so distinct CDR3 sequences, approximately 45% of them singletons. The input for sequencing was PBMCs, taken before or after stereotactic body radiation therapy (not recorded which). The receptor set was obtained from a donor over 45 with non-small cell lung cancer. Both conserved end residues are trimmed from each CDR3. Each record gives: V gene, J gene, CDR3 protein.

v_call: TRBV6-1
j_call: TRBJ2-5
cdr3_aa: ASRPSGQETQY

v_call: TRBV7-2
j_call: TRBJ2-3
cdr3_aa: ASSLGVAGGITDTQY

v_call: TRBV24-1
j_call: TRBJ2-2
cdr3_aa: ATSEKAGTLGGELF

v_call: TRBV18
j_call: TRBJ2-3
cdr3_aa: ASSPGTSGQADTQY

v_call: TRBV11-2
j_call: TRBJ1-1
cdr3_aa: ASSGLTLTQLRV

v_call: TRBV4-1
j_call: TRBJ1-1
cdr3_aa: ASSRLGLEGLLTRNTEAF

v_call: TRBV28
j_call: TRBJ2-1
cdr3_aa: SSSLISVVYNEQF

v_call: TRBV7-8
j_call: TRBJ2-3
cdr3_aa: ASSPRGLAGEVDTQY

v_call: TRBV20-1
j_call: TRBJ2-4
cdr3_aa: SAGLGGAKNIQY

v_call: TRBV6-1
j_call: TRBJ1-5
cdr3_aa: ASSERGVYQPKH

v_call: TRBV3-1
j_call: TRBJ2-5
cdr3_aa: ASSARQGRGETQY

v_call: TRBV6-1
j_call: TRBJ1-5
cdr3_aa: TSRRHGGTNQPQH

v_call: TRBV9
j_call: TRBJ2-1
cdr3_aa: ASSVLADSYNEQF

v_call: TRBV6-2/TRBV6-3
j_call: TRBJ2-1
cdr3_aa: ASVGGLAGGPSYNEQF

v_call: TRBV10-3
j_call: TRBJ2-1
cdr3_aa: ATASGTSGSDYNEQF

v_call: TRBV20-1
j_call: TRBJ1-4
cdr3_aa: SASLVRGSSEKLF

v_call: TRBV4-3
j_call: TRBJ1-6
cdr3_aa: ASSQSARGRNSPLH

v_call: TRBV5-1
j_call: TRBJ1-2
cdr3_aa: ASSATGEGLYGYT

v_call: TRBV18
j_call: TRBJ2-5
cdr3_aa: ASSPATGFRETQY

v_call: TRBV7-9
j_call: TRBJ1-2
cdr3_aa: ASGEGGGYT

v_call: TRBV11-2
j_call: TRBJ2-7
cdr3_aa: ASSLGGEIYEQY

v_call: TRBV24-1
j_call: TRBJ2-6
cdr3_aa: ATSVARTGANVLT

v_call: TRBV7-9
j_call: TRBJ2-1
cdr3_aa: ASSLGRGRRIWYEQF

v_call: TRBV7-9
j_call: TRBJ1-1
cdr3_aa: ASSLGENTEAF

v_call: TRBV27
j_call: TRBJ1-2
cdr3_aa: ASSLGANYGYT

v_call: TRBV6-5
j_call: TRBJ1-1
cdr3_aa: ASSSGQNTEAF

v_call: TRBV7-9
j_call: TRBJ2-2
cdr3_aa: ASTKTGANTGELF

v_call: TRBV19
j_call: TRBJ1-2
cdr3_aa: ASRPRSMYGYT

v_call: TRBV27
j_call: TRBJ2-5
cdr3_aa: ARSARFQGTQY

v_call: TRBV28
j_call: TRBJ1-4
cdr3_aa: ASTPSYGGLREELF

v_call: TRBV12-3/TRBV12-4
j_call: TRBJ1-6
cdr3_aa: ASSLNRDLNSPLH

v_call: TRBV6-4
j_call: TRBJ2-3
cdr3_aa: ASSEEGGTGTDTQY

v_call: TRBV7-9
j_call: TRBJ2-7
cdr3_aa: ASSLVASPYEQY

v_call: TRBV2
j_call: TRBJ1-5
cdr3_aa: ASREVNSNQPQH

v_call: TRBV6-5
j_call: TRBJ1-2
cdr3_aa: ASSWTGDYGYT

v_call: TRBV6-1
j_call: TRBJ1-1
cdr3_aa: ASSVAKNTEAF

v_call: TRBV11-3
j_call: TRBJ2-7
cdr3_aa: ASSSGTGPYEQY

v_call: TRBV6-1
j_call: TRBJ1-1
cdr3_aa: AIRTGGQNTEAF

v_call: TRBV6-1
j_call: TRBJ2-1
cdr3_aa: AIRYLGSTYNEQF

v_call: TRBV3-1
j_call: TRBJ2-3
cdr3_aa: ASSQGTGLGGTDTQY

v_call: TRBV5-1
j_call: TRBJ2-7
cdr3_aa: ASSPGTGNYEQY

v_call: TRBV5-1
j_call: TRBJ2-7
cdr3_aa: ASSLEGLAGDEQY

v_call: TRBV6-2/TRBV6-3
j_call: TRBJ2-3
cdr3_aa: ASSGTSGTDTQY

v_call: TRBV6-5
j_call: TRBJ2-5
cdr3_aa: ASSYSRGQEGTQY

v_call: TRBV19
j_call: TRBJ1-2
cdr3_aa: ASSSNYGYT

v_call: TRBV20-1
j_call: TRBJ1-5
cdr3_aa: SAGKATGRFRPQH

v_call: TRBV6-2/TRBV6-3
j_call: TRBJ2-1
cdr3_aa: ASSANHTRPEQF

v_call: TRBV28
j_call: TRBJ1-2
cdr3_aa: ASSPDNPTNYGYT

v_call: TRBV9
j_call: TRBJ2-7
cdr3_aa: ASSVGASGSKY

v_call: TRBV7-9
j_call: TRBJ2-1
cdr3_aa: ASSLVLGAYNEQF

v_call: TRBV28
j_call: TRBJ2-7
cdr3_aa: ASTTSGGLSY

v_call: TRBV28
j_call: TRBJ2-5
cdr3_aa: ATSQETQY

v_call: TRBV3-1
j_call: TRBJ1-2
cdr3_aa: ASSRGQPLYGYT

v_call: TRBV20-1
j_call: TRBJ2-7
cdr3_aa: SAPRDREGEQY

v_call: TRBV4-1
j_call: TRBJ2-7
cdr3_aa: ASSQDPPGQGGSYEQY